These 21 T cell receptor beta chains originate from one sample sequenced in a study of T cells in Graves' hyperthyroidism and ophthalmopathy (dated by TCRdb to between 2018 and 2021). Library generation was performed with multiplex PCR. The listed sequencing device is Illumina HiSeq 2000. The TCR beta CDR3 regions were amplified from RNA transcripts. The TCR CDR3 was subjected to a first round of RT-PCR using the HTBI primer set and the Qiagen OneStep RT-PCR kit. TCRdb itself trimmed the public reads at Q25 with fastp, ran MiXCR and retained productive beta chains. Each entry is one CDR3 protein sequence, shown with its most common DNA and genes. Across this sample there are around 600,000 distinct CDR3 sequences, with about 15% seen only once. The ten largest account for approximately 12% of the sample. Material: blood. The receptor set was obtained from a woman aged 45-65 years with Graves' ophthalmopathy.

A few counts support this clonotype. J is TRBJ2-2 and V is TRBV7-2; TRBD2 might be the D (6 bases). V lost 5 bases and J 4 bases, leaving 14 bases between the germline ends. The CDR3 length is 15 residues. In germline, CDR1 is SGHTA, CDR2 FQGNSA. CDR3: CASSKRRVVTGELFF. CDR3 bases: TGTGCCAGCAGCAAGAGGAGGGTGGTCACCGGGGAGCTGTTTTTT.

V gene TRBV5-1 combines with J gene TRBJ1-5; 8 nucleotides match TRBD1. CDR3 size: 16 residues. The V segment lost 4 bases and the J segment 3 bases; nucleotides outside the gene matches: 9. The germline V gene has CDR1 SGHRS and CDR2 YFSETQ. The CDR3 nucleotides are TGCGCCAGCAGCCCCGAGGGTCAGGGGGCCAATCAGCCCCAGCATTTT. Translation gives CASSPEGQGANQPQHF.

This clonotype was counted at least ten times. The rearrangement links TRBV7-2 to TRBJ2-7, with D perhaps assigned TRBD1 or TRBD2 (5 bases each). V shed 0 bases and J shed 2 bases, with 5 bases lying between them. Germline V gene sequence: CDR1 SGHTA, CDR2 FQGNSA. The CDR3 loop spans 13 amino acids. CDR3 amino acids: CASSLAGPYEQYF. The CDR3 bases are TGTGCCAGCAGCTTAGCGGGACCCTACGAGCAGTACTTC. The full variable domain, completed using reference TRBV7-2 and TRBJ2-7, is GAGVSQSPSNKVTEKGKDVELRCDPISGHTALYWYRQSLGQGLEFLIYFQGNSAPDKSGLPSDRFSAERTGGSVSTLTIQRTQQEDSAVYLCASSLAGPYEQYFGPGTRLTVT.

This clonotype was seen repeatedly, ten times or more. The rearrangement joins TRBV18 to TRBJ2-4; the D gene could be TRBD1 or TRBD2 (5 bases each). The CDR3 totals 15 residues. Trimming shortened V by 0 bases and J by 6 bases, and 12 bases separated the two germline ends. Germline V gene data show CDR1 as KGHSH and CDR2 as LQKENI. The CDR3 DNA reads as TGTGCCAGCTCACCACCCGGGACCTATGGAAACATTCAGTACTTC. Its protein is CASSPPGTYGNIQYF.

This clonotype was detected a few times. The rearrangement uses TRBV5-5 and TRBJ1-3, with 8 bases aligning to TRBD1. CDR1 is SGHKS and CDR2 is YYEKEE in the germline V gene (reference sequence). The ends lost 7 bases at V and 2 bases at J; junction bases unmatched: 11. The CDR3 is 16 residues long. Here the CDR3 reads CASGKVGTGAGNTIYF. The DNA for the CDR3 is TGTGCCAGCGGCAAAGTCGGGACAGGTGCTGGAAACACCATATATTTT.

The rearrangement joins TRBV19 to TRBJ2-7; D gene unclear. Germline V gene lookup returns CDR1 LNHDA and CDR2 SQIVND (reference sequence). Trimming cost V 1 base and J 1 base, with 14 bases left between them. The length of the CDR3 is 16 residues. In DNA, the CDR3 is TGTGCCAGTAGTATAGGGCAGGCCGCCTTATCCTACGAGCAGTACTTC. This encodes CASSIGQAALSYEQYF.

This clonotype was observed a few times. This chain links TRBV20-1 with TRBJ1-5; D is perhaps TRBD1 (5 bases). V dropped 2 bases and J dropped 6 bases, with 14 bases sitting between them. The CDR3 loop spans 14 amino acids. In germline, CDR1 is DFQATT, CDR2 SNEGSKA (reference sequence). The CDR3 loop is CSARNRGFFQPQHF. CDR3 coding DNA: TGCAGTGCTAGAAATAGGGGATTCTTTCAGCCCCAGCATTTT.

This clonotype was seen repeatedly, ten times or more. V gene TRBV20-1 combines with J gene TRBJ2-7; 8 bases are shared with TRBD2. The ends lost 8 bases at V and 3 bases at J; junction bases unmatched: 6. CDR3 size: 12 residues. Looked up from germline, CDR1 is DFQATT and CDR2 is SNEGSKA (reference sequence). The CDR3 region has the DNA TGCAGTCACACTAGCGGAGGCTACGAGCAGTACTTC. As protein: CSHTSGGYEQYF.

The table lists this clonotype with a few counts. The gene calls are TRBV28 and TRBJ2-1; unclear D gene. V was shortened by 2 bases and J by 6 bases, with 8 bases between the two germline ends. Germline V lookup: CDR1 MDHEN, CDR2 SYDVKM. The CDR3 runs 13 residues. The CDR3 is CASSLISSNEQFF. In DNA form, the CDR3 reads TGTGCCAGCAGTTTAATATCAAGCAATGAGCAGTTCTTC.

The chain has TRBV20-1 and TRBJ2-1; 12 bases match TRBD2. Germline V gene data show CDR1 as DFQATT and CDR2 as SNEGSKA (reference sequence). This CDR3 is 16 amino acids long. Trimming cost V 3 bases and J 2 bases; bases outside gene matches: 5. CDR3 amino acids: CSASERTSGTYNEQFF. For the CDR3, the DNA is TGCAGTGCTAGTGAGAGGACTAGCGGGACCTACAATGAGCAGTTCTTC.

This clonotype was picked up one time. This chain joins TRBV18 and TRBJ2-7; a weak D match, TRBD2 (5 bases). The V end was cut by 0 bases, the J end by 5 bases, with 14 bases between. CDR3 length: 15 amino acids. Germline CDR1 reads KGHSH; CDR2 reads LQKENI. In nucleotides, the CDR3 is TGTGCCAGCTCACCACCGACGGGGATTTTGGACGAGCAGTACTTC. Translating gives CASSPPTGILDEQYF. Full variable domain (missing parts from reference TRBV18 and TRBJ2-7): NAGVMQNPRHLVRRRGQEARLRCSPMKGHSHVYWYRQLPEEGLKFMVYLQKENIIDESGMPKERFSAEFPKEGPSILRIQQVVRGDSAAYFCASSPPTGILDEQYFGPGTRLTVT.

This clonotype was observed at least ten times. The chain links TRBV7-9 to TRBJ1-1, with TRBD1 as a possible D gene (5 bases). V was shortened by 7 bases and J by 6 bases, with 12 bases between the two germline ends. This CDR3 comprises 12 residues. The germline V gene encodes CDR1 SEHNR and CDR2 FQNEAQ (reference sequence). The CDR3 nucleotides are TGTGCCAGCATAGGGGTTGTCGCTGAAGCTTTCTTT. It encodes CASIGVVAEAFF.

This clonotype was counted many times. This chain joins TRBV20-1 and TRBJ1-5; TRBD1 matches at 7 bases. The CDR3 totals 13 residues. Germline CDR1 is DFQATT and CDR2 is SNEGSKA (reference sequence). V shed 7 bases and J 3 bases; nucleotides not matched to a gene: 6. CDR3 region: CSVRQGYNQPQHF. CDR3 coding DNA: TGCAGTGTGAGACAGGGTTACAATCAGCCCCAGCATTTT.

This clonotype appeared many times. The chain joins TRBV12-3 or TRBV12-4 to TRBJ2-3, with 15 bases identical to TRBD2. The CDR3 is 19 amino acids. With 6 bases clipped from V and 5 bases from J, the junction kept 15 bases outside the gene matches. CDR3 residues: CASRPTGTSGRTTIDTQYF. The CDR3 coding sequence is TGTGCCAGCAGGCCCACCGGGACTAGCGGGAGGACCACAATAGATACGCAGTATTTT.

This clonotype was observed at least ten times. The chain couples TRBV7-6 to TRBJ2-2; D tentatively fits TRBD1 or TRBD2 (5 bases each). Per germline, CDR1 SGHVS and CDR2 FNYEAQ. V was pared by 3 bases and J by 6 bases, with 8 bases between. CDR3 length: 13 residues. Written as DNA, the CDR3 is TGTGCCAGCAGCTTGGGGGAGTCCGGGGAGCTGTTTTTT. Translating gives CASSLGESGELFF. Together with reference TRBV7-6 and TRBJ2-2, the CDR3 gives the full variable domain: GAGVSQSPRYKVTKRGQDVALRCDPISGHVSLYWYRQALGQGPEFLTYFNYEAQQDKSGLPNDRFSAERPEGSISTLTIQRTEQRDSAMYRCASSLGESGELFFGEGSRLTVL.

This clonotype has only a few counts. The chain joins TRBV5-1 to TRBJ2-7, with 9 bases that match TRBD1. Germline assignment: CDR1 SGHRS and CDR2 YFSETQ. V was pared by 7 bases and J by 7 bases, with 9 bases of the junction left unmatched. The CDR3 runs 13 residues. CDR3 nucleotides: TGCGCCAGCCGGGACAGGGTGGGTCGTGAGCAGTACTTC. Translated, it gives CASRDRVGREQYF.

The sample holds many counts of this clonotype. The CDR3 DNA follows: TGTGCCTGGAGTGTAAAAGGGAAAGATTCACCCCTCCACTTT. Translated: CAWSVKGKDSPLHF. V gene TRBV30 combines with J gene TRBJ1-6; no firm D call. Trimming removed 0 bases at V and 8 bases at J, with 11 bases between. Per the germline V gene, CDR1 is GTSNPN and CDR2 is SVGIG (reference sequence). This CDR3 has 14 residues.

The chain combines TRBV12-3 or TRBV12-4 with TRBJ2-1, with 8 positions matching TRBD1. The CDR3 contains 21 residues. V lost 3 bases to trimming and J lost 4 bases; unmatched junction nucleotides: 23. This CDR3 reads CASSFQARQGRLRGSYNEQFF. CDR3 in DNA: TGTGCCAGCAGTTTTCAGGCAAGACAGGGGCGCCTCCGGGGATCGTACAATGAGCAGTTCTTC.

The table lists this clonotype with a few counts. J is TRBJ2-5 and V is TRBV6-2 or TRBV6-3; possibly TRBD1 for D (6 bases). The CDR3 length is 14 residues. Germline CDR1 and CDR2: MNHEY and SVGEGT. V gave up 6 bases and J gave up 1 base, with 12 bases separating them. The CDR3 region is CASRSRDIQETQYF. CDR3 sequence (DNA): TGTGCCAGCAGAAGCCGGGACATCCAAGAGACCCAGTACTTC.

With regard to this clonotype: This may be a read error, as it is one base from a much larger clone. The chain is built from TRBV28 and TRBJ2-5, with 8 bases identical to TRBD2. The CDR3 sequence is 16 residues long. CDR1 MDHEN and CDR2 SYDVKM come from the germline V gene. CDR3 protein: CVSTLRSGRSKETQYF. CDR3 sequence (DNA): TGTGTCAGCACACTAAGAAGCGGGAGAAGCAAAGAGACCCAGTACTTC.

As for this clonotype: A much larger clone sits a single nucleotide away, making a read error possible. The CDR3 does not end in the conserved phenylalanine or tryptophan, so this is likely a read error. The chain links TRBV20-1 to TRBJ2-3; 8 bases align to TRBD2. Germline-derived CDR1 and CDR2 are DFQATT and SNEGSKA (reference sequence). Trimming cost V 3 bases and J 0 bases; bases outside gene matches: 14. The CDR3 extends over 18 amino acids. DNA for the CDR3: TGCAGTGCTAGGGACGCTTTAGCGGGAAGAACTAGCACAGATACGCAGTATCTT. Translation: CSARDALAGRTSTDTQYL.